The clone carrying this TCR beta chain was observed once. The antigen is unknown. The data were obtained in a study of CD8+CD57+ T cells in acquired aplastic anemia. The template used for profiling TCR beta VDJ and CDR3 was genomic DNA. One entry per CDR3 protein, called by TCRdb with MiXCR from the reads. The sample contains about 250,000 distinct CDR3 sequences, 40% to 50% of which appear only once. Patients picked for sequencing had shown CD8+CD57+ cell expansion detected by flow cytometry. Each patient had severe acquired aplastic anemia. Blood sampling was performed on the patients, and none of them had received therapy by then. With V trimmed by 6 bases and J by 5 bases, 11 bases remained unmatched. The germline CDR1 and CDR2 sequences are DFQATT and SNEGSKA (reference sequence). The CDR3 totals 14 residues. Study conclusions and caveats: Comparison of patients with controls identified about 27 shared CD8+ CDR3 sequences.

Sequencing was performed on sorted CD4+, CD8+, or CD8+CD57+ T cells (not recorded which) from PBMCs. V and J are TRBV20-1 and TRBJ1-2; 8 nucleotides align to TRBD1. The TCR sequence derives from a human donor with aplastic anemia. The CDR3 sequence is CSARTGFGSYGYTF. CDR3 coding DNA: TGCAGTGCCAGGACAGGGTTTGGAAGTTATGGCTACACCTTC.